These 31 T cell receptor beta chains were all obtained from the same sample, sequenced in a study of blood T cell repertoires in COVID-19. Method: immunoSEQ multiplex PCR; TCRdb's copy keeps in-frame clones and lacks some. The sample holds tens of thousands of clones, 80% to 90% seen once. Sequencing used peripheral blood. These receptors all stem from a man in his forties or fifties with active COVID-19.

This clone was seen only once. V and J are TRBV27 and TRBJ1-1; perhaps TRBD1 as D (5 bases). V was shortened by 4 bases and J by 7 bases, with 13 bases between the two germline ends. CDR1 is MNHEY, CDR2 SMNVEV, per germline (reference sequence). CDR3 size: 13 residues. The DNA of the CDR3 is TGTGCCAGCAGTTGGGGCGGAGGGGATGAAGCTTTCTTT. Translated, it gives CASSWGGGDEAFF.

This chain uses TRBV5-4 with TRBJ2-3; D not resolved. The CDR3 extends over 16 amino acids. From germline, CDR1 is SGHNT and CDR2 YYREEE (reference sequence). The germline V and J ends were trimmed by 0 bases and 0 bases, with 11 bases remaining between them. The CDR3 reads CASSLGRGQSTDTQYF. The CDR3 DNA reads TGTGCCAGCAGCTTGGGCCGAGGCCAGAGCACAGATACGCAGTATTTT. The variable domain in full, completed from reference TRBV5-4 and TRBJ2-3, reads ETGVTQSPTHLIKTRGQQVTLRCSSQSGHNTVSWYQQALGQGPQFIFQYYREEENGRGNFPPRFSGLQFPNYSSELNVNALELDDSALYLCASSLGRGQSTDTQYFGPGTRLTVL.

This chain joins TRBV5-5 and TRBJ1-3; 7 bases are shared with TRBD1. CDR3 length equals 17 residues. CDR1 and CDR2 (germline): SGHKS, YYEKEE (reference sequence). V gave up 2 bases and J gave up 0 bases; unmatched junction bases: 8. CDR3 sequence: CASSFGVTGTSGNTIYF. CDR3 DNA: TGTGCCAGCAGCTTCGGGGTGACAGGGACCTCTGGAAACACCATATATTTT.

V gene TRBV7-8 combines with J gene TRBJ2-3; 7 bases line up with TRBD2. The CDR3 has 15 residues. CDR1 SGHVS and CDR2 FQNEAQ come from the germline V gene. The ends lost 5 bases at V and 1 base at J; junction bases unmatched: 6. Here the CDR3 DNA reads TGTGCCAGCAGCCCGTCTACTAGCGGCACAGATACGCAGTATTTT. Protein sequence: CASSPSTSGTDTQYF.

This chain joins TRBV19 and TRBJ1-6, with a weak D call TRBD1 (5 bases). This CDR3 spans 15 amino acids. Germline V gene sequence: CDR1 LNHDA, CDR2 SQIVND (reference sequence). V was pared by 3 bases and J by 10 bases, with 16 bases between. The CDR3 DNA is TGTGCCAGTAGTATCCTCGGTCAGGGAAGCTCACCCCTCCACTTT. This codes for CASSILGQGSSPLHF.

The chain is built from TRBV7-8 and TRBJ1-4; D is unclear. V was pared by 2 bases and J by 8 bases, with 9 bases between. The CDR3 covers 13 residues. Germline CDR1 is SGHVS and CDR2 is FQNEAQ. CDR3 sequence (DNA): TGTGCCAGCAGCTTACCCAGTCAGGAAAAACTGTTTTTT. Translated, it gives CASSLPSQEKLFF.

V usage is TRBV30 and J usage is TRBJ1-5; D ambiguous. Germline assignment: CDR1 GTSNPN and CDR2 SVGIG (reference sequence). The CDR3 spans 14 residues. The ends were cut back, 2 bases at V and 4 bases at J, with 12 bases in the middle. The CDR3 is CAWSKSGLNQPQHF. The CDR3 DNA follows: TGTGCCTGGAGTAAAAGTGGACTAAATCAGCCCCAGCATTTT.

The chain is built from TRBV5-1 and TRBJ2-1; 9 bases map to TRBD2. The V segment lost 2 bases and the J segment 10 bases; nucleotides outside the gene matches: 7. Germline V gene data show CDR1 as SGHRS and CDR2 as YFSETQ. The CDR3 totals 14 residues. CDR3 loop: CASSFSGGTEEQFF. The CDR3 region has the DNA TGCGCCAGCAGCTTTAGCGGGGGAACGGAAGAGCAGTTCTTC.

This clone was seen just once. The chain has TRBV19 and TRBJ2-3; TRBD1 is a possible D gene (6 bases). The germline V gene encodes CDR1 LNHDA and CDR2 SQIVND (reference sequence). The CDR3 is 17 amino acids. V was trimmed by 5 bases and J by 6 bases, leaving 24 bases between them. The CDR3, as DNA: TGTGCCAGTAGTTCGAACCGGGACACCTATCTTTCGGATACGCAGTATTTT. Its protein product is CASSSNRDTYLSDTQYF. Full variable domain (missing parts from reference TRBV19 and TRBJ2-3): DGGITQSPKYLFRKEGQNVTLSCEQNLNHDAMYWYRQDPGQGLRLIYYSQIVNDFQKGDIAEGYSVSREKKESFPLTVTSAQKNPTAFYLCASSSNRDTYLSDTQYFGPGTRLTVL.

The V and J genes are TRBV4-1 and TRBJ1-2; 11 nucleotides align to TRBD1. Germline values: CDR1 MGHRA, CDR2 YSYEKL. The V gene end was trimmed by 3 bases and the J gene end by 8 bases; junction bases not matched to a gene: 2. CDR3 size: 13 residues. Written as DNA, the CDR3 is TGCGCCAGCAGCCAGTGGACAGGGGGCGGCTACACCTTC. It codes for CASSQWTGGGYTF.

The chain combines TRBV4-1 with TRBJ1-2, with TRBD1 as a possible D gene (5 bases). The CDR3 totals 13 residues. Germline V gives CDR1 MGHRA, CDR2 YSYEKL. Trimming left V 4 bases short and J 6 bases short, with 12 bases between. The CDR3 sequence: CASSPQQGHGYTF. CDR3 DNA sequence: TGCGCCAGCAGCCCACAGCAGGGCCATGGCTACACCTTC.

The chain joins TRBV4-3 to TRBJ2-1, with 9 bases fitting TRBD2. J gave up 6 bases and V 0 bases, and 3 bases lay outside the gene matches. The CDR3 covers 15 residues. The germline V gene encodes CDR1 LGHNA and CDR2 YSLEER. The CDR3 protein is CASSQDAGGGNEQFF. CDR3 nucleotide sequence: TGCGCCAGCAGCCAAGACGCGGGGGGGGGCAATGAGCAGTTCTTC.

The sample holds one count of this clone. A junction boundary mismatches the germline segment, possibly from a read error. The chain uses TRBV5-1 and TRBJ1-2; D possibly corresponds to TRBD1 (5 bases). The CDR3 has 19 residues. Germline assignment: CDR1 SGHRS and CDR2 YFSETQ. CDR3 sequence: CPSSGGGISPTRINYGYTF. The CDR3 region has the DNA TGCCCCAGCAGTGGGGGGGGTATTAGTCCGACGAGGATTAACTATGGCTACACCTTC.

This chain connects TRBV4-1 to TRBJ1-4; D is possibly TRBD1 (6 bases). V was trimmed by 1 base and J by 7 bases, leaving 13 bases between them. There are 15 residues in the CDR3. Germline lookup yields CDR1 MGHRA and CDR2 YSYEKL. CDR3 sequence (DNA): TGCGCCAGCAGCCAAGTAGATGGGGGCCTTGAAAAACTGTTTTTT. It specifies CASSQVDGGLEKLFF.

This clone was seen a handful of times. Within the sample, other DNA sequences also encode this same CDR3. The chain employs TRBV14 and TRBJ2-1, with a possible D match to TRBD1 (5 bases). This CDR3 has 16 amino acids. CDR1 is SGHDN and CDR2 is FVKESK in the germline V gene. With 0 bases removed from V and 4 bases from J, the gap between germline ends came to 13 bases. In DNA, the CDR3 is TGTGCCAGCAGCCAAGATGAGACAGATTCTTACAATGAGCAGTTCTTC. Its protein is CASSQDETDSYNEQFF.

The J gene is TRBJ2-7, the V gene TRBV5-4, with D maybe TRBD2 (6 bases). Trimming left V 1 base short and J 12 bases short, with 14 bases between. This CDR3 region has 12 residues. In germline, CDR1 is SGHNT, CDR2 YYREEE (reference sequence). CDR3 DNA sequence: TGTGCCAGCAGCTTGTTTGGAGGGGATTTGTACTTC. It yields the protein CASSLFGGDLYF.

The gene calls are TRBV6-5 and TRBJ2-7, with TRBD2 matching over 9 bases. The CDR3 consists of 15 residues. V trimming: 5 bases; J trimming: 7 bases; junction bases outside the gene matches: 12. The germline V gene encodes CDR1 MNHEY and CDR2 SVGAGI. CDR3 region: CASSIELAGTREQYF. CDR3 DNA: TGTGCCAGCAGTATTGAGCTAGCGGGGACTCGGGAGCAGTACTTC.

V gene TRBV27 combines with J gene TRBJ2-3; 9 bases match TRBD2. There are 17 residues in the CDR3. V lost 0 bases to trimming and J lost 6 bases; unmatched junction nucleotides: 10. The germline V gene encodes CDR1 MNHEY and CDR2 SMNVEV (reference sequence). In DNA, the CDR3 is TGTGCCAGCAGTTTATCCGGTCGGCGGGAGGGATCGGATACGCAGTATTTT. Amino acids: CASSLSGRREGSDTQYF.

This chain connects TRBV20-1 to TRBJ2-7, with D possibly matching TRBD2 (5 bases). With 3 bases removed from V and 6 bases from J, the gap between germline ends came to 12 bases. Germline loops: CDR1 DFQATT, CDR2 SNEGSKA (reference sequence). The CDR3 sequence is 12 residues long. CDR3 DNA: TGCAGTGCTAGTAGCCTAGCCCCCGAGCAGTACTTC. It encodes CSASSLAPEQYF.

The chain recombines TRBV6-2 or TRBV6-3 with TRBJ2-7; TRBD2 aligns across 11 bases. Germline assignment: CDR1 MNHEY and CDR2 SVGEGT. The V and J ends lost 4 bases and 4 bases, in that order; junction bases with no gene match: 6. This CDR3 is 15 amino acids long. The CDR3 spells CASSSSGTSGYEQYF. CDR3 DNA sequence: TGTGCCAGCAGTTCCTCCGGGACTAGCGGATACGAGCAGTACTTC.

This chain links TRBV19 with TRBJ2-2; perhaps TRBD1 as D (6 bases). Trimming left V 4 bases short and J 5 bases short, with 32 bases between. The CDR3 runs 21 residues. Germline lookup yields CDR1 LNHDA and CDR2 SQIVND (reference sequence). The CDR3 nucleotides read TGTGCCAGTAGTACGCCCGCTTACAGGGTTCGGGTCCTAGGCCTAACCGGGGAGCTGTTTTTT. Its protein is CASSTPAYRVRVLGLTGELFF. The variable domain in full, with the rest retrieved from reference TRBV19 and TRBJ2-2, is DGGITQSPKYLFRKEGQNVTLSCEQNLNHDAMYWYRQDPGQGLRLIYYSQIVNDFQKGDIAEGYSVSREKKESFPLTVTSAQKNPTAFYLCASSTPAYRVRVLGLTGELFFGEGSRLTVL.

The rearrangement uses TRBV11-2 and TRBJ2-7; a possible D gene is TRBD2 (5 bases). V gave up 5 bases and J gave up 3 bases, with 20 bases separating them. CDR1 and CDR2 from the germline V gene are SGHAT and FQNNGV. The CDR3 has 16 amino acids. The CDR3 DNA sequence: TGTGCCAGCAGCCGGAGGAAGGTGAGCGGTATCTACGAGCAGTACTTC. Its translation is CASSRRKVSGIYEQYF.

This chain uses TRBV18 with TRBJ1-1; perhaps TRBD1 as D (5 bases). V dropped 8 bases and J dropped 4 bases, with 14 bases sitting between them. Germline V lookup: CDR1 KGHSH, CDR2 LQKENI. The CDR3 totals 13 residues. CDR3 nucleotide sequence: TGTGCCAGCCCTCCCCCAGGGTCCACTGAAGCTTTCTTT. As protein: CASPPPGSTEAFF.

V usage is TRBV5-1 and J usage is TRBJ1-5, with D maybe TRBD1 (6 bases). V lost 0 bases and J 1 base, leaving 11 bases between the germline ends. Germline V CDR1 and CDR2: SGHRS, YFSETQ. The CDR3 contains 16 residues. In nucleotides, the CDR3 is TGCGCCAGCAGCTTGGGGGGGGGCACGAGCAATCAGCCCCAGCATTTT. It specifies CASSLGGGTSNQPQHF.

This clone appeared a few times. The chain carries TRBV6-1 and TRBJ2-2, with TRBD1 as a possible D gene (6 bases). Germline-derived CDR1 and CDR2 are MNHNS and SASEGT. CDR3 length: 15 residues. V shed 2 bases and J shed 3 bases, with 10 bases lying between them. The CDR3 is CASSERAGDTGELFF. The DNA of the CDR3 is TGTGCCAGCAGTGAAAGGGCAGGGGACACCGGGGAGCTGTTTTTT.

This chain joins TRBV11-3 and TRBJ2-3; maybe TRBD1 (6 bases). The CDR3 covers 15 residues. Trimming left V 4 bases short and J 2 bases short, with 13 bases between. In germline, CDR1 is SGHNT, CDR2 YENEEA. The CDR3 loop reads CASSSTGLITDTQYF. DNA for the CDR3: TGTGCCAGCAGCTCCACAGGGTTAATCACAGATACGCAGTATTTT.

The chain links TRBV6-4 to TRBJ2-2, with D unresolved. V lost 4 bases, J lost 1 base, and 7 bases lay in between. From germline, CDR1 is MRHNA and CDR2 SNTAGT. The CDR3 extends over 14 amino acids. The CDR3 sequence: CASSAYWNTGELFF. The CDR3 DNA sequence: TGTGCCAGCAGTGCATACTGGAACACCGGGGAGCTGTTTTTT.

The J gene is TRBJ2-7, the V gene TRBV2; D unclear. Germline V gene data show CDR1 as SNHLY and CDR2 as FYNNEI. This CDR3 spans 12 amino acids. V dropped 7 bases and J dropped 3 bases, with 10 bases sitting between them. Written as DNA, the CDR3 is TGTGCCAGCAATATACAGCACTACGAGCAGTACTTC. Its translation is CASNIQHYEQYF.

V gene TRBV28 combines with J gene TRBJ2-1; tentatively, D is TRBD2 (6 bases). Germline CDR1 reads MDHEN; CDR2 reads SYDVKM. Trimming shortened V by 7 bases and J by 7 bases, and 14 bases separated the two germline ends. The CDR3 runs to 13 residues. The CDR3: CASTLEGTNEQFF. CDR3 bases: TGTGCCAGCACTCTTGAGGGGACTAATGAGCAGTTCTTC.

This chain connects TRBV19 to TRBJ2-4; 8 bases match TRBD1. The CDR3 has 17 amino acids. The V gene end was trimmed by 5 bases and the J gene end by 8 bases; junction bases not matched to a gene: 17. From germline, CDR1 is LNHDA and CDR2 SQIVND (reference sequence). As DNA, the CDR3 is TGTGCCAGTAGTCTGGTTAACTCCAGGGGGCGCCTAGACATTCAGTACTTC. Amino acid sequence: CASSLVNSRGRLDIQYF.

In DNA form, the CDR3 reads TGTGCCAGCAGCGGGCCGGGACAGGGGGCCGACGAGCAGTACTTC. Protein sequence: CASSGPGQGADEQYF. The chain recombines TRBV5-4 with TRBJ2-7, with 12 positions matching TRBD1. The CDR3 spans 15 residues. CDR1 SGHNT and CDR2 YYREEE come from the germline V gene (reference sequence). V shed 4 bases, J shed 5 bases, and the junction held 7 bases outside the gene matches.